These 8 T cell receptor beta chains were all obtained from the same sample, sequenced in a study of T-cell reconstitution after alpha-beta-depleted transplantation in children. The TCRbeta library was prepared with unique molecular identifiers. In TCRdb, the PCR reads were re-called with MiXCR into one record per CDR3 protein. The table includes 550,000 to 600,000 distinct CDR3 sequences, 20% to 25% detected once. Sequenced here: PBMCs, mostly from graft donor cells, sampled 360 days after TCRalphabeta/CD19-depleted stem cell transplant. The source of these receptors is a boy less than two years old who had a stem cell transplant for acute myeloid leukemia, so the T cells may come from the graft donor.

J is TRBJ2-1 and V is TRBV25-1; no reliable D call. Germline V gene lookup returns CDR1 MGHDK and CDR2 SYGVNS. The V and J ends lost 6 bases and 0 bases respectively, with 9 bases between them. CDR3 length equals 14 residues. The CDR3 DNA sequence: TGTGCCAGCAGAGCTAGGGACTCCTACAATGAGCAGTTCTTC. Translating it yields CASRARDSYNEQFF.

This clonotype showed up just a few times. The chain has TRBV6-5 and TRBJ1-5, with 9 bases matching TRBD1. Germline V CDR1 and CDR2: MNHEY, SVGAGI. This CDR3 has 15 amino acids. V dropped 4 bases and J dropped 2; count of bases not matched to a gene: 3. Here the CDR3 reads CASSLTGGGNQPQHF. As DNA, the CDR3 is TGTGCCAGCAGTTTGACAGGGGGAGGCAATCAGCCCCAGCATTTT.

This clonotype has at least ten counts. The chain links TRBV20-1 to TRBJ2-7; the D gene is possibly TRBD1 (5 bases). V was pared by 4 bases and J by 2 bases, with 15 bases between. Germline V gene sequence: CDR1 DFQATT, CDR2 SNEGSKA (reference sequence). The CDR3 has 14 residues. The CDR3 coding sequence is TGCAGTGCTATGGGGCAGGCCCCACCCTACGAGCAGTACGTC. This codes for CSAMGQAPPYEQYV.

This chain's CDR3 is CASRVSSGYEQYF. DNA of the CDR3: TGTGCCAGCAGAGTTAGCAGCGGATACGAGCAGTACTTC. The V gene is TRBV12-3 or TRBV12-4, the J gene TRBJ2-7, with D possibly being TRBD2 (5 bases). This CDR3 contains 13 residues. Trimming stripped 6 bases from V and 4 bases from J, with 13 bases between.

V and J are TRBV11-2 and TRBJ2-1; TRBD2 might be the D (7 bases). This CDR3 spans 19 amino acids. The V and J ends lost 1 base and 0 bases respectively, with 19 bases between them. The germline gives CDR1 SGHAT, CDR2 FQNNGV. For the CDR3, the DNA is TGTGCCAGCAGCTTAGTGGGGGGGCGGAGGTTTAGCTCCTACAATGAGCAGTTCTTC. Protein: CASSLVGGRRFSSYNEQFF.

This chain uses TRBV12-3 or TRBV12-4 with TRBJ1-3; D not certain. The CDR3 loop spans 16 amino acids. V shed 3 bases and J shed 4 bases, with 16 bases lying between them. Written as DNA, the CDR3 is TGTGCCAGCAGTTTGTACCGGGGAGGAGGGGGAAACACCATATATTTT. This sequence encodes CASSLYRGGGGNTIYF.

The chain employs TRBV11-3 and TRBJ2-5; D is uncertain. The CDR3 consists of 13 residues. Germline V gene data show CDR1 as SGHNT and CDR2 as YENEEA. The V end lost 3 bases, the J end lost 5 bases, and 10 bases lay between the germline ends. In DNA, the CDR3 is TGTGCCAGCAGCTTCTTTAGCAGGGAGACCCAGTACTTC. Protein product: CASSFFSRETQYF.

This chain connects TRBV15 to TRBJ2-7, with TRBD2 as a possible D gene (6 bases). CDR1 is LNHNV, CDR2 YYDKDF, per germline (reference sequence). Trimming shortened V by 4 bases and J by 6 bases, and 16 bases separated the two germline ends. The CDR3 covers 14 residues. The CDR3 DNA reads TGTGCCACCAGCACCTCTTCGGGACTCCTCGAGCAGTACGTC. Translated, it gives CATSTSSGLLEQYV.